Sequencing of this TCR beta chain was carried out in a study of T cell responses to AZD1222 COVID-19 vaccine. Study observations and caveats: Clonal diversity may have been underestimated, and the donors were mostly white British, with more females than males. Repertoires were obtained solely post-peak T cell response.

Some clones are missing from TCRdb's copy, which holds only in-frame ones; the method was immunoSEQ multiplex PCR. The sample carries 150,000 or so clones, 90% recorded once. A note on this clone: Its antigen remains unidentified.

The receptor was isolated from an adult who received the AZD1222 COVID-19 vaccine. The material sequenced was peripheral blood, taken 28 days after the second AZD1222 dose.

DNA of the CDR3: TGTGCCTGGAGTGTTACCAGGGGTCAGCCCAACTATGGCTACACCTTC. Translated: CAWSVTRGQPNYGYTF. The rearrangement joins TRBV30 to TRBJ1-2; D perhaps matches TRBD1 (6 bases). In germline, CDR1 is GTSNPN, CDR2 SVGIG (reference sequence). CDR3 length equals 16 residues. Trimming took 0 bases from V and 2 from J, leaving 16 bases between them.